A single sample gave rise to the 7 T cell receptor beta chains below, sequenced in a study of blood T cells in healthy people across ages. Using a J-beta primer mix together with a sample-barcoded 5' primer, a second PCR was run for roughly 7 to 11 cycles. TCRdb used MiXCR to reprocess the 5' RACE reads, holding one entry per CDR3 protein. The table includes hundreds of thousands of distinct CDR3 sequences, more than 20% detected once. The sequencing sample was made of blood. These receptors were taken from a man in his 70s in good health.

This clonotype was seen ten or more times. The chain has TRBV25-1 and TRBJ2-7, with 8 bases aligning to TRBD1. The germline V gene encodes CDR1 MGHDK and CDR2 SYGVNS. This CDR3 has 15 amino acids. V shed 1 base, J shed 3 bases, and the junction held 5 bases outside the gene matches. This CDR3 is CASSESGQGYYEQYF. CDR3 coding DNA: TGTGCCAGCAGTGAATCCGGACAGGGTTACTACGAGCAGTACTTC.

This clonotype was detected ten times or more. The CDR3 loop is CASSLSASGSGTQYF. The CDR3 bases are TGTGCCAGCAGTTTATCGGCTAGCGGGAGTGGGACCCAGTACTTC. This sequence joins TRBV28 and TRBJ2-5; 10 bases map to TRBD2. The V gene end was trimmed by 1 base and the J gene end by 7 bases; junction bases not matched to a gene: 6. The CDR3 has 15 residues. Germline V CDR1 and CDR2: MDHEN, SYDVKM.

This clonotype was observed a handful of times. The rearrangement joins TRBV29-1 to TRBJ2-7; D may be TRBD1 or TRBD2 (6 bases each). V dropped 5 bases and J dropped 4 bases, with 12 bases sitting between them. Germline lookup yields CDR1 SQVTM and CDR2 ANQGSEA. This CDR3 is 12 amino acids long. The CDR3 here is CSVLGGGYEQYF. Here the CDR3 DNA reads TGCAGCGTTCTGGGGGGCGGGTACGAGCAGTACTTC.

The chain links TRBV11-2 to TRBJ1-1; D remains unclear. CDR3 length: 16 amino acids. Germline V lookup: CDR1 SGHAT, CDR2 FQNNGV. V lost 6 bases and J lost 5, with 22 bases in between. CDR3 region: CASSSRGSTPGTEAFF. The CDR3 DNA sequence: TGTGCCAGCAGTTCTAGAGGTAGTACCCCTGGAACTGAAGCTTTCTTT.

The V and J genes are TRBV3-1 and TRBJ2-1; the D gene is possibly TRBD1 (5 bases). The CDR3 has 17 residues. V gave up 0 bases and J gave up 4 bases, with 16 bases separating them. Germline assignment: CDR1 LGHDT and CDR2 YNNKEL (reference sequence). The CDR3, as DNA: TGTGCCAGCAGCCAAGATCTTATGGCGGACAAGTACAATGAGCAGTTCTTC. This codes for CASSQDLMADKYNEQFF.

This clonotype showed up just a few times. The rearrangement links TRBV16 to TRBJ1-1; no clear D. From germline, CDR1 is KGHSY and CDR2 FQNENV. Trimming took off 4 bases at V and 4 bases at J, with 13 bases between the two ends. This CDR3 region has 14 residues. Written as DNA, the CDR3 is TGTGCCAGCAGCCTACGACTACCTCCCACTGAAGCTTTCTTT. It yields the protein CASSLRLPPTEAFF.

In this sample, this clonotype turned up a few times. This rearrangement joins TRBV20-1 to TRBJ2-1, with TRBD2 matching 7 bases. The J call may not be correct, given that the DNA end is closer to TRBJ2-5. The CDR3 consists of 14 residues. Germline V lookup: CDR1 DFQATT, CDR2 SNEGSKA (reference sequence). The CDR3 DNA follows: TGCAGTGCGACAATAAAGGCGGGGGTTGAGACCCAGTACTTC. It encodes CSATIKAGVETQYF.